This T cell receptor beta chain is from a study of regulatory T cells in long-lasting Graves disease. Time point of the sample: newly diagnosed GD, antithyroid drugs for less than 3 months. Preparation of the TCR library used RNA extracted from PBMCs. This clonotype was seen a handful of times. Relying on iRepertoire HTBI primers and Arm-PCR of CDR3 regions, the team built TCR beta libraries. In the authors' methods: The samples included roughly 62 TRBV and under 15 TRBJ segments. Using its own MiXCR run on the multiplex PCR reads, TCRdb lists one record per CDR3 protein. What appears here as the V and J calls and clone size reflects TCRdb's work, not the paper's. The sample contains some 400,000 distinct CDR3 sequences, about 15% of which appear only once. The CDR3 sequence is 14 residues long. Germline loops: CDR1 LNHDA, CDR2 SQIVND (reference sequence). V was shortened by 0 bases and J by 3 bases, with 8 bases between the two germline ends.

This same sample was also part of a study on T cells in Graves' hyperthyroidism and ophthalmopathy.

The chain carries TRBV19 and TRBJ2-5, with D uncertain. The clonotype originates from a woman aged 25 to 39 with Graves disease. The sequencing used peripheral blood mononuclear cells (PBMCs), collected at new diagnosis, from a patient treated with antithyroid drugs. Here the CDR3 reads CASSIDPRKETQYF. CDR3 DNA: TGTGCCAGTAGTATAGATCCGAGGAAAGAGACCCAGTACTTC.